Listed below are T cell receptor beta chains from one sample, sequenced in a study of blood T cell repertoires in COVID-19. Sequencing used immunoSEQ multiplex PCR; TCRdb keeps in-frame clones, though not all of them. The table shows fewer than 300,000 clones, with about 87% occurring only once. Input material: peripheral blood. All receptors derive from a woman between 50 and 59 years old with COVID-19, enrolled during active disease. The conserved cysteine and the conserved F or W are not part of the CDR3 here. D genes are given only for firm matches.

v_call,d_call,j_call,cdr3_aa
TRBV6-5,TRBD1,TRBJ1-4,ASSPGQATNEKLF
TRBV27,TRBD2,TRBJ2-5,ASSLLASGSLETQY
TRBV6-5,-,TRBJ2-3,ASRPRGGGTDTQY
TRBV5-8,TRBD1,TRBJ1-2,ASSRGQGAGYGYT
TRBV19,-,TRBJ1-1,ASRPGTNPWGTEAF
TRBV19,-,TRBJ1-1,ASSPQGLNTEAF
TRBV27,TRBD2,TRBJ2-1,ASSLGRAVYNEQF
TRBV2,TRBD2,TRBJ2-1,ASRTSDIDNEQF
TRBV19,-,TRBJ1-2,ASSMRGYYGYT
TRBV19,-,TRBJ1-3,ASTLRNTIY
TRBV15,-,TRBJ2-2,ATSREESSVAGELF
TRBV2,-,TRBJ1-6,ASSVRGGRDNSPLH
TRBV7-8,TRBD1,TRBJ1-4,ASRTGFPYATNEKLF
TRBV5-4,TRBD2,TRBJ2-7,ASSLGSGRNGEQY
TRBV3-1/TRBV3-2,-,TRBJ1-5,ASSVANQPQH
TRBV11-2,TRBD2,TRBJ2-1,ASSREAELSYNEQF